This record looks at one TCR beta chain sequence and its context. What it recognizes is unknown. The sample belongs to a study of OX40 agonist ivuxolimab in advanced cancers. General study points: Researchers report that CD8+ T cells had, on average, more expanded clones than CD4+.

Assay: immunoSEQ multiplex PCR; the TCRdb copy retains only in-frame clones and omits some. This sample has under 85,000 clones, with approximately 91% found just once. V was clipped by 8 bases and J by 0 bases; unmatched bases: 8. CDR1 and CDR2 (germline): MDHEN, SYDVKM. The CDR3 sequence is 18 residues long. This chain links TRBV28 with TRBJ2-6; 12 nucleotides line up with TRBD2. The sequence was obtained from an adult with an advanced solid tumor such as melanoma, head and neck, liver or kidney cancer. The specimen was CD4+ or CD8+ T cells sorted from blood, collected in a trial of the OX40 agonist ivuxolimab. The CDR3 nucleotides read TGTGCCAGCCGCACCAGGACTAGCGGGAACTCTGGGGCCAACGTCCTGACTTTC. The encoded protein is CASRTRTSGNSGANVLTF.